The clone carrying this TCR beta chain was picked up a small number of times. Its antigen is undetermined. A much larger clone lies a single base off, so this may be a read error. Methods described previously were used for bulk TCR libraries, and listed TCR primers were applied. One entry per CDR3 protein, called by TCRdb with MiXCR from the PCR reads. The sample includes about 640,000 distinct CDR3 sequences, 20% of them seen just once. The entry originates in a study of molecular identifiers for immune sequencing clone quantification. Sorted cells numbering about 19,000 to 1,000,000, with 10%, 30% or 50% RNA, yielded the naive CD8 libraries. There are 15 residues in the CDR3. Germline-derived CDR1 and CDR2 are SGHRS and YFSETQ. Study outcomes and limitations: Single-cell amounts of spiked Jurkat TCR RNA were reportedly detectable among about a million naive cells.

The receptor was isolated from a human donor in good health. Some libraries in this study had Jurkat cell RNA spiked in. The chain joins TRBV5-1 to TRBJ2-4; weak D call: TRBD1 (6 bases). The sequencing input was naive CD8+ T cells from blood, with Jurkat cell RNA spiked in. Documented subset: FACS-sorted CD8+CD4-CCR7+CD45RA+ naive T cells. This CDR3 reads CGSSLSSGGGNIQYF. The DNA for the CDR3 is TGCGGCAGCAGCTTGTCATCTGGGGGCGGAAACATTCAGTACTTC.